A selection of T cell receptor beta chains follows, all from one sample in a study of control samples from healthy donors and cancer patients. TCRdb keeps only in-frame clones here, not all; method: immunoSEQ multiplex PCR. The sample lists 55,000 to 85,000 clones, 89% occurring once. Source material: PBMCs. These receptor sequences come from a man in his sixties with lung cancer. Both conserved end residues are part of each CDR3. Each record gives: D gene, clone size, J gene, V gene, CDR3 DNA, CDR3 protein. D genes are given only for firm matches. Where a row states a size, it is once, few, many or the class of an expanded clone; other rows omit it.

-	once	TRBJ2-4	TRBV19	TGTGCCAGTAGTATCAAGGGGGACATTCAGTACTTC	CASSIKGDIQYF
TRBD2	-	TRBJ2-4	TRBV30	TGTGCCTGGAGTGTACCGGAGACTAGCGGGGGAAACATTCAGTACTTC	CAWSVPETSGGNIQYF
-	-	TRBJ2-5	TRBV6-5	TGTGCCAGCCGCCTCCGGGGTGACCAAGAGACCCAGTACTTC	CASRLRGDQETQYF
-	once	TRBJ2-2	TRBV10-1	TGCGCCAGCAACGCCGGGGGCACCGGGGAGCTGTTTTTT	CASNAGGTGELFF
-	-	TRBJ1-1	TRBV5-1	TGCGCCAGCAGCTTTTATACAGCGTCGACTGAAGCTTTCTTT	CASSFYTASTEAFF
-	once	TRBJ1-2	TRBV5-5	TGTGCCAGCAGCGTTCGATCGGAAAAGGACTATGGCTACACCTTC	CASSVRSEKDYGYTF
-	-	TRBJ2-4	TRBV6-1	TGTGCCAGCAGTGTAACGGCCAGGGGGGTATCAAACATTCAGTACTTC	CASSVTARGVSNIQYF
-	-	TRBJ2-5	TRBV5-1	TGCGCCAGCAGCCCCACGGGGATGGGTCAAGAGACCCAGTACTTC	CASSPTGMGQETQYF
TRBD1	-	TRBJ2-5	TRBV5-1	TGCGCCAGCACGATCCGGACAGGGGTGCGAGAGACCCAGTACTTC	CASTIRTGVRETQYF
-	once	TRBJ2-3	TRBV12-3/TRBV12-4	TGTGCCAGCACCCTCACAGATACGCAGTATTTT	CASTLTDTQYF
-	-	TRBJ1-1	TRBV6-4	TGTGCCAGCAGTGACTCAGCGAACACTGAAGCTTTCTTT	CASSDSANTEAFF
-	-	TRBJ1-2	TRBV14	TGTGCCAGCAGCCAGACCGGCCTCGGTGGCTACACCTTC	CASSQTGLGGYTF
TRBD1	-	TRBJ2-3	TRBV13	TGTGCCAGCAGCCACCAGGGGGCCACAGATACGCAGTATTTT	CASSHQGATDTQYF
TRBD1	-	TRBJ2-4	TRBV2	TGTGCCAGCAGTGAAGGGACAGGTTCTTTACTTGGCAAAAACATTCAGTACTTC	CASSEGTGSLLGKNIQYF
-	-	TRBJ2-4	TRBV7-2	TGTGCCAGCAGCAAGGCCAGGACCGAAAACATTCAGTACTTC	CASSKARTENIQYF
-	-	TRBJ1-4	TRBV29-1	TGCAGCGTTGAAGGGACGGGGAATGAAAAACTGTTTTTT	CSVEGTGNEKLFF
-	few	TRBJ1-6	TRBV14	TGTGCCAGCAGCCAGCGCGGACAATATAATTCACCCCTCCACTTT	CASSQRGQYNSPLHF
TRBD1	-	TRBJ1-2	TRBV27	TGTGCCAGCAGTACATGGACAGGGGGCGCGATTTTTGGCTACACCTTC	CASSTWTGGAIFGYTF
TRBD1	-	TRBJ1-3	TRBV6-5	TGTGCCAGCAGTTCTATGACAGGGACCTCTGGAAACACCATATATTTT	CASSSMTGTSGNTIYF
TRBD1	few	TRBJ2-7	TRBV7-8	TGTGCCAGCAGCAAACCTCCCGGACAGGAGGACGAGCAGTACTTC	CASSKPPGQEDEQYF
-	-	TRBJ1-4	TRBV27	TGTGCCAGCAGGTCCATGGAGGCCGCAACTAATGAAAAACTGTTTTTT	CASRSMEAATNEKLFF
-	-	TRBJ2-7	TRBV6-6	TGTGCCAGCAGTCACGGACATAAGTCCCTTCCTGGCTACGAGCAGTACTTC	CASSHGHKSLPGYEQYF
-	-	TRBJ1-1	TRBV10-2	TGCGCCAGCAGTGAGGAAAGGGCCGCAAGGGGAAACACTGAAGCTTTCTTT	CASSEERAARGNTEAFF
-	few	TRBJ2-3	TRBV4-1	TGCGCCAGCAGCCTCCCACCCCACCTCCGAGGTGGAGATACGCAGTATTTT	CASSLPPHLRGGDTQYF
TRBD1	-	TRBJ2-1	TRBV5-5	TGTGCCAGCAGCGCTCAGTCCGGGACAGGGAATGAGCAGTTCTTC	CASSAQSGTGNEQFF
TRBD1	-	TRBJ1-3	TRBV5-8	TGTGCCAGCAGCCATCAAGCGACAGGGGCTGGAAACACCATATATTTT	CASSHQATGAGNTIYF
TRBD1	-	TRBJ1-1	TRBV18	TGTGCCAGCTCACGGACAGGGGACACTGAAGCTTTCTTT	CASSRTGDTEAFF
-	-	TRBJ1-5	TRBV20-1	TGCAGTGCTAGTGAGGGTTCGGGCAATCAGCCCCAGCATTTT	CSASEGSGNQPQHF
-	-	TRBJ1-2	TRBV9	TGTGCCAGCAGCGTAGGCGGTGCTAACTATGGCTACACCTTC	CASSVGGANYGYTF
TRBD1	-	TRBJ1-3	TRBV18	TGTGCCAGCTCACCACCGCGGGGGACAGGAGAAGGGGGAAACACCATATATTTT	CASSPPRGTGEGGNTIYF
-	-	TRBJ2-4	TRBV21-1	TGTGCCAGCAGCAATATCCCCCAGGGGTCCCTGGGGAGAGCCAAAAACATTCAGTACTTC	CASSNIPQGSLGRAKNIQYF
-	once	TRBJ1-4	TRBV11-3	TGTGCCAGCAGCTTTTGGACAGATAATGAAAAACTGTTTTTT	CASSFWTDNEKLFF
-	-	TRBJ2-5	TRBV6-2/TRBV6-3	TGTGCCAGCAGCTCCGGGCGAGACCTAAAAGAGACCCAGTACTTC	CASSSGRDLKETQYF
-	-	TRBJ2-7	TRBV10-3	TGTGCCATCAGTGAGTCCGGGACCCCCTGGGAGCAGTACTTC	CAISESGTPWEQYF
-	once	TRBJ2-1	TRBV3-1/TRBV3-2	TGTGCCAGCAGTCCCACTATAATAGCAACTTCCCCCTACAATGAGCAGTTCTTC	CASSPTIIATSPYNEQFF
-	-	TRBJ1-5	TRBV18	TGTGCCAGCTCACCTTCACAGGGTCTATATCAGCCCCAGCATTTT	CASSPSQGLYQPQHF
-	-	TRBJ1-3	TRBV7-3	TGTGCCAGCAGCTTAAATCGAGGAAACACCATATATTTT	CASSLNRGNTIYF
-	-	TRBJ1-2	TRBV29-1	TGCAGCGTTGAAGAGGGGCGGACTGGCTACACCTTC	CSVEEGRTGYTF
-	-	TRBJ1-5	TRBV30	TGTGCCTGGAGTGTATTAAATAGCAATCAGCCCCAGCATTTT	CAWSVLNSNQPQHF
-	-	TRBJ2-2	TRBV9	TGTGCCAGCAGCGTAGTTGGGGGCACAGGCACCGGGGAGCTGTTTTTT	CASSVVGGTGTGELFF
-	-	TRBJ2-3	TRBV24-1	TGTGCCACCAGTGATTCCGGGCAGTTAGCAGATACGCAGTATTTT	CATSDSGQLADTQYF
-	-	TRBJ2-5	TRBV11-2	TGTGCCAGCAGCAATCCCCAGGACGGAGGGGAGACCCAGTACTTC	CASSNPQDGGETQYF
TRBD2	-	TRBJ2-2	TRBV5-1	TGCGCCAGCAGCTTGAGCGGGGGGGCCGGGGAGCTGTTTTTT	CASSLSGGAGELFF
-	-	TRBJ2-2	TRBV9	TGTGCCAGCAGCCTCAGGGGCGCCCTATTGAACACCGGGGAGCTGTTTTTT	CASSLRGALLNTGELFF
-	-	TRBJ2-5	TRBV5-1	TGCGCCAGCAGCTTGGGAACAGGGTTAGAGACCCAGTACTTC	CASSLGTGLETQYF
-	-	TRBJ2-5	TRBV5-1	TGCGCCAGCAGCCCGGGCCAGCTGGAGACCCAGTACTTC	CASSPGQLETQYF
-	-	TRBJ2-7	TRBV5-1	TGCGCCAGCAGCTTCAGAGGGGTTGAGGACGAGCAGTACTTC	CASSFRGVEDEQYF
-	once	TRBJ1-6	TRBV3-1/TRBV3-2	TGTGCCAGCAGCCGCAGCCAGGGACTTAATTCACCCCTCCACTTT	CASSRSQGLNSPLHF
-	once	TRBJ2-2	TRBV7-2	TGTGCCACCTCTCCCCTGGGGGGGGGCCGAGCCGGGGAGCTGTTTTTT	CATSPLGGGRAGELFF
-	-	TRBJ2-5	TRBV7-9	TGTGCCAGCAGCTTAAAACGGGGCGGGGGCTTACAAGAGACCCAGTACTTC	CASSLKRGGGLQETQYF